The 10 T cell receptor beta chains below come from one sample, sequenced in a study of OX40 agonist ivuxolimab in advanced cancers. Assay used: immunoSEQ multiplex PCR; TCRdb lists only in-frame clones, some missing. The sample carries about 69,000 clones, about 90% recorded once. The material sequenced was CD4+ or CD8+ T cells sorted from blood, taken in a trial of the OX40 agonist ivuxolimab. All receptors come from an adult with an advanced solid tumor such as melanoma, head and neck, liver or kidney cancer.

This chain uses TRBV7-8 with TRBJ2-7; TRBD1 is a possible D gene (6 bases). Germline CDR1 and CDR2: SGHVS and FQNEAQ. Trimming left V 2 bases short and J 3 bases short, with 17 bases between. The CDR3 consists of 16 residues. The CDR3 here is CASSLTGGYFGYEQYF. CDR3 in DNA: TGTGCCAGCAGCTTAACTGGGGGCTATTTCGGCTACGAGCAGTACTTC.

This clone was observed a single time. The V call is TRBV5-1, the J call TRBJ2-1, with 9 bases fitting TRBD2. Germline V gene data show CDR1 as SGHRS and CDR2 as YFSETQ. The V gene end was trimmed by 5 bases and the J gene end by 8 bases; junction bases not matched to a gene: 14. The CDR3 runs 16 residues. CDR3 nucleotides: TGCGCCAGCAGTCCCCTGGCGGGGGGGGGTTTGGATGAGCAGTTCTTC. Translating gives CASSPLAGGGLDEQFF.

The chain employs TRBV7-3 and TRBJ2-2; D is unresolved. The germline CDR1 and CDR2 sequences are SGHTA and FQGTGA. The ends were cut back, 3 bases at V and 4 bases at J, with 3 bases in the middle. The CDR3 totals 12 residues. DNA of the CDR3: TGTGCCAGCAGCTTTGTCACCGGGGAGCTGTTTTTT. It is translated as CASSFVTGELFF.

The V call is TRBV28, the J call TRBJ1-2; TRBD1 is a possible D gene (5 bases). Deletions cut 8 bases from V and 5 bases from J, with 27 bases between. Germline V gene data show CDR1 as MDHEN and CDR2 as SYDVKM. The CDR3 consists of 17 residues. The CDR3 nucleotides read TGTGCCAGCTTATATGCCGCTGGTGCCAGGGAACTATATGGCTACACCTTC. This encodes CASLYAAGARELYGYTF.

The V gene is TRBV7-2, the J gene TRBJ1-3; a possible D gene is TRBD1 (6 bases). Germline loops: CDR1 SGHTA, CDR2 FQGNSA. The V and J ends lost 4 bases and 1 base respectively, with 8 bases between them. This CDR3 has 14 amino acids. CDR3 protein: CASSSQGSGNTIYF. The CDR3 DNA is TGTGCCAGCAGCTCACAGGGATCTGGAAACACCATATATTTT.

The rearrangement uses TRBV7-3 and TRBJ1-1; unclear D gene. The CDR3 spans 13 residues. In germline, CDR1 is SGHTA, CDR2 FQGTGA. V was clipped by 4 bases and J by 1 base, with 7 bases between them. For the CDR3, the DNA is TGTGCCAGCAGCTCTGACGGGAACACTGAAGCTTTCTTT. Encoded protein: CASSSDGNTEAFF.

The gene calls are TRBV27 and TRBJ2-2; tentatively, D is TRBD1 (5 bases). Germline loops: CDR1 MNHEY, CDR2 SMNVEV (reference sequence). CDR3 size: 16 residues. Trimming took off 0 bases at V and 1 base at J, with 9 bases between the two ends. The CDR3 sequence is CASSLSPGKNTGELFF. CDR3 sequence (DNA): TGTGCCAGCAGTTTATCTCCAGGGAAGAACACCGGGGAGCTGTTTTTT.

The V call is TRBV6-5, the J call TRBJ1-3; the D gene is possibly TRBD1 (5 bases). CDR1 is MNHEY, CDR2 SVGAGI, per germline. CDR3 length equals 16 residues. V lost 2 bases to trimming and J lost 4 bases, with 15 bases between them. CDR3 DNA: TGTGCCAGCAGTTACGGGCGGGGGTCGGGAGGAAACACCATATATTTT. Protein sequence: CASSYGRGSGGNTIYF.

The CDR3 region has the DNA TGTGCCAGTTCTAAGGATGAGCAGTTCTTC. Translated: CASSKDEQFF. The V gene is TRBV28, the J gene TRBJ2-1; D not certain. CDR3 size: 10 residues. Per germline, CDR1 MDHEN and CDR2 SYDVKM. Trimming took off 9 bases at V and 8 bases at J, with 8 bases between the two ends.

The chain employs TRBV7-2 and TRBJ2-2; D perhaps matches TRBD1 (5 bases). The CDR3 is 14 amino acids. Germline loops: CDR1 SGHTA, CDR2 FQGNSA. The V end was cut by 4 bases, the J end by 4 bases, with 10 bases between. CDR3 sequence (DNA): TGTGCCAGCAGCTCCTCCAGGGTCACCGGGGAGCTGTTTTTT. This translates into CASSSSRVTGELFF.